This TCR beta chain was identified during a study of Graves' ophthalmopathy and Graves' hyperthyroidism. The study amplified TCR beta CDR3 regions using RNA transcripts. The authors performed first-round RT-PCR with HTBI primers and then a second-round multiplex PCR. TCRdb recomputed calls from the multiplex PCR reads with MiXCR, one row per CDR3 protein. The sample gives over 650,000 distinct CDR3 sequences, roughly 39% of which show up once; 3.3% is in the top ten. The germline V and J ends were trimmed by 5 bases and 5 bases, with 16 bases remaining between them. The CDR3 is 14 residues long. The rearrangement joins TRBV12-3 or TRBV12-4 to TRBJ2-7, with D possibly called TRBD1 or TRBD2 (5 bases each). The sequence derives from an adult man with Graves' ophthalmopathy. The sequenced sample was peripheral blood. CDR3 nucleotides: TGTGCCAGCAGTACAGAGGGACGGATAAACGAGCAGTACTTC. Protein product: CASSTEGRINEQYF.